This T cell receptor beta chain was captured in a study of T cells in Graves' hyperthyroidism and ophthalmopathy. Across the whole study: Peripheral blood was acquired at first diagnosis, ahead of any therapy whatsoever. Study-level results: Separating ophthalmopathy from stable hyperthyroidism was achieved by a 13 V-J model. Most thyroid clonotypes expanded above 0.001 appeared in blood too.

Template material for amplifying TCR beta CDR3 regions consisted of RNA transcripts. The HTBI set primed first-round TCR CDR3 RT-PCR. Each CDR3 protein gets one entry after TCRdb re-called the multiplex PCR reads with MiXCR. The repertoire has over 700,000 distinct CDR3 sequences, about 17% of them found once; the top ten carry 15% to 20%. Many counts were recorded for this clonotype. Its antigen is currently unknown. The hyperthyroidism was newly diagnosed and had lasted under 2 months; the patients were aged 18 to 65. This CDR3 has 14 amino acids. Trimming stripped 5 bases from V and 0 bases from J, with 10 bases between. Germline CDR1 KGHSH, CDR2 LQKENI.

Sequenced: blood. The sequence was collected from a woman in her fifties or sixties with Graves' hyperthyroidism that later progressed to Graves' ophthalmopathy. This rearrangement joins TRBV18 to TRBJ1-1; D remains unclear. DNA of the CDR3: TGTGCCAGCTCAGACCAGCAAGTGAACACTGAAGCTTTCTTT. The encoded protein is CASSDQQVNTEAFF.